Below are 5 T cell receptor beta chains sequenced from a single sample in a study of shared clonotypes between healthy human individuals. Naive CD8 populations comprised CD45RO-negative cells positively selected for CCR7, excluding terminally differentiated effector memory CD45RA+ cells. The assay was immunoSEQ multiplex PCR, and TCRdb's table has in-frame clones only and misses some. The profile shows about 2.2 million clones, 80% to 95% of them singletons. The material sequenced was naive CD8+ T cells from PBMCs. The receptors derive from a young man in good health. Some clones in this sample may be carry-over from other donors' samples.

This chain links TRBV7-6 with TRBJ2-5; TRBD1 aligns across 7 bases. There are 15 residues in the CDR3. V lost 5 bases to trimming and J lost 4 bases; unmatched junction nucleotides: 10. CDR1 is SGHVS, CDR2 FNYEAQ, per germline. This chain's CDR3 is CASSLRTGSVETQYF. For the CDR3, the DNA is TGTGCCAGCAGCCTTCGGACAGGATCAGTAGAGACCCAGTACTTC.

The V and J genes are TRBV10-2 and TRBJ1-6; D gene unclear. This CDR3 comprises 15 residues. Germline V gene data show CDR1 as WSHSY and CDR2 as SAAADI. The V and J ends lost 8 bases and 8 bases respectively, with 19 bases between them. CDR3 amino acids: CASSGWEEMHSPLHF. The CDR3 nucleotides are TGCGCCAGCTCCGGGTGGGAGGAGATGCATTCACCCCTCCACTTT.

The rearrangement uses TRBV27 and TRBJ1-1; D gene unclear. The CDR3 sequence is 14 residues long. CDR1 and CDR2 (germline): MNHEY, SMNVEV (reference sequence). Trimming took 3 bases from V and 4 from J, leaving 12 bases between them. The CDR3 region is CASSFAGSGTEAFF. CDR3 coding DNA: TGTGCCAGCAGTTTTGCAGGATCGGGCACTGAAGCTTTCTTT.

This clone appeared a single time. V usage is TRBV7-2 and J usage is TRBJ2-3; no definite D call. This CDR3 is 11 amino acids long. From germline, CDR1 is SGHTA and CDR2 FQGNSA. V lost 4 bases and J lost 6, with 5 bases in between. The CDR3 coding sequence is TGTGCCAGCAGCTCCTATGATACGCAGTATTTT. Protein sequence: CASSSYDTQYF.

The chain carries TRBV15 and TRBJ2-3; TRBD2 matches 9 bases. Losses at the gene ends were 3 bases for V and 10 bases for J; bases not matched to a gene: 11. CDR3 length equals 15 residues. CDR1 LNHNV and CDR2 YYDKDF come from the germline V gene (reference sequence). This CDR3 is CATSSLLAGPRAQYF. For the CDR3, the DNA is TGTGCCACCAGCAGTCTTCTAGCGGGACCCCGCGCGCAGTATTTT.